The 29 T cell receptor beta chains below were found in one sample sequenced in a study of blood T cell repertoires in COVID-19 (dated by TCRdb to about 2020). Receptor libraries were prepared by the immunoSEQ multiplex PCR assay. TCRdb mirrors the immuneACCESS table, restricted to in-frame sequences. Some clones are absent from its copies; in checked studies, under half trace to an unresolved V gene, and the reason for the others is unknown. Counted in this sample were about 94,000 clones; around 82% of them appeared once. The ten largest clones capture approximately 6.7% of the sample. The sample comprised peripheral blood. The receptors shown here come from a man aged 55-75 years with acute or convalescent COVID-19.

This chain links TRBV3-1 (or the pseudogene TRBV3-2) with TRBJ1-5; TRBD1 matches at 10 bases. Losses at the gene ends were 4 bases for V and 2 bases for J; bases not matched to a gene: 5. This CDR3 region has 16 residues. Germline V lookup: CDR1 LGHDT, CDR2 YNNKEL (reference sequence). For the CDR3, the DNA is TGTGCCAGCAGCCTTGGGACAGGGGTTGGCAATCAGCCCCAGCATTTT. Translating gives CASSLGTGVGNQPQHF.

The chain employs TRBV30 and TRBJ2-4; D is uncertain. The V end was cut by 5 bases, the J end by 6 bases, with 8 bases between. The CDR3 is made up of 11 amino acids. The germline V gene encodes CDR1 GTSNPN and CDR2 SVGIG (reference sequence). The CDR3 is CAWGTGNIQYF. The CDR3 DNA follows: TGTGCCTGGGGTACTGGAAACATTCAGTACTTC.

The chain uses TRBV27 and TRBJ1-1, with 8 bases identical to TRBD1. The ends lost 8 bases at V and 5 bases at J; junction bases unmatched: 7. The CDR3 loop spans 13 amino acids. The germline V gene encodes CDR1 MNHEY and CDR2 SMNVEV (reference sequence). The CDR3 here is CASGTGIITEAFF. CDR3 bases: TGTGCCAGCGGGACAGGTATCATTACTGAAGCTTTCTTT.

J is TRBJ2-3 and V is TRBV5-4; 8 nucleotides agree with TRBD1. Trimming at V came to 4 bases and at J to 4 bases, leaving 11 bases not matched to a gene. Germline V gene data show CDR1 as SGHNT and CDR2 as YYREEE (reference sequence). This CDR3 is built from 16 residues. The CDR3 spells CASSPGVARGPDTQYF. CDR3 coding DNA: TGTGCCAGCAGCCCGGGAGTTGCCAGGGGGCCAGATACGCAGTATTTT.

The sample holds a few counts of this clone. The rearrangement links TRBV30 to TRBJ1-5; 9 bases fit TRBD1. After removal of 5 bases from V and 1 base from J, the junction contained 3 bases not matched to a gene. Germline loops: CDR1 GTSNPN, CDR2 SVGIG (reference sequence). The CDR3 runs 14 residues. The CDR3 coding sequence is TGTGCCTGGGGGGGACAGGGAAGCAATCAGCCCCAGCATTTT. Encoded protein: CAWGGQGSNQPQHF.

This clone is a singleton in its sample. This chain links TRBV2 with TRBJ1-2; 7 nucleotides align to TRBD1. J was trimmed by 0 bases and V by 3 bases; bases with no gene match: 7. The CDR3 length is 16 residues. The germline CDR1 and CDR2 sequences are SNHLY and FYNNEI. For the CDR3, the DNA is TGTGCCAGCAGTGAGCCCCGGGACAGCACTAACTATGGCTACACCTTC. The encoded protein is CASSEPRDSTNYGYTF.

The rearrangement uses TRBV29-1 and TRBJ1-1; no firm D call. The CDR3 sequence is 11 residues long. Germline CDR1 is SQVTM and CDR2 is ANQGSEA. Trimming left V 0 bases short and J 6 bases short, with 5 bases between. CDR3 sequence: CSVEDGPEAFF. CDR3 coding DNA: TGCAGCGTTGAAGATGGCCCTGAAGCTTTCTTT.

The chain couples TRBV5-1 to TRBJ2-2, with D tentatively TRBD2 (5 bases). The V end lost 0 bases, the J end lost 3 bases, and 6 bases lay between the germline ends. This CDR3 region has 14 residues. The germline V gene has CDR1 SGHRS and CDR2 YFSETQ. The CDR3 sequence: CASSLAGDTGELFF. Written as DNA, the CDR3 is TGCGCCAGCAGCTTGGCCGGGGACACCGGGGAGCTGTTTTTT.

CDR3 region: CASSSQGAAEKLFF. Here the CDR3 DNA reads TGTGCCAGCAGCTCCCAGGGGGCGGCTGAAAAACTGTTTTTT. The chain links TRBV11-2 to TRBJ1-4, with 8 nucleotides matching TRBD1. The V gene's germline CDR1 is SGHAT and CDR2 FQNNGV. There are 14 residues in the CDR3. V was clipped by 4 bases and J by 7 bases; unmatched bases: 5.

This clone has just one count. The CDR3 nucleotides read TGTGCCAGTAGTGCCTGGACAGGAGAGAGGTATGGCTACACCTTC. This gives the protein CASSAWTGERYGYTF. V and J are TRBV19 and TRBJ1-2, with TRBD1 matching 7 bases. Germline values: CDR1 LNHDA, CDR2 SQIVND (reference sequence). CDR3 length: 15 residues. After removal of 5 bases from V and 5 bases from J, the junction contained 11 bases not matched to a gene.

The V call is TRBV9, the J call TRBJ2-3, with a tentative D call TRBD2 (6 bases). This CDR3 is built from 14 residues. Germline-derived CDR1 and CDR2 are SGDLS and YYNGEE. Trimming removed 0 bases at V and 3 bases at J, with 8 bases between. The CDR3 spells CASSVVGGTDTQYF. The CDR3 DNA is TGTGCCAGCAGCGTAGTCGGGGGAACAGATACGCAGTATTTT.

CDR3 protein: CASGRRTADLTYEQYF. The DNA for the CDR3 is TGTGCTAGTGGCCGACGGACAGCAGACTTAACCTACGAGCAGTACTTC. The chain is built from TRBV12-5 and TRBJ2-7; D might be TRBD1 (6 bases). V was clipped by 6 bases and J by 2 bases, with 20 bases between them. The V gene's germline CDR1 is LGHNT and CDR2 FRNRAP. This CDR3 comprises 16 residues. The full variable domain, completed using reference TRBV12-5 and TRBJ2-7, is DARVTQTPRHKVTEMGQEVTMRCQPILGHNTVFWYRQTMMQGLELLAYFRNRAPLDDSGMPKDRFSAEMPDATLATLKIQPSEPRDSAVYFCASGRRTADLTYEQYFGPGTRLTVT.

The chain carries TRBV4-1 and TRBJ1-1; no clear D gene. CDR3 length: 14 amino acids. Germline loops: CDR1 MGHRA, CDR2 YSYEKL. Trimming removed 1 base at V and 0 bases at J, with 6 bases between. The CDR3 region has the DNA TGCGCCAGCAGCCAAGGAGGCGTGAACACTGAAGCTTTCTTT. Translated: CASSQGGVNTEAFF.

This chain connects TRBV24-1 to TRBJ1-2; D unclear. V was cut by 0 bases and J by 8 bases, with 6 bases left in between. This CDR3 spans 12 amino acids. Germline V gene data show CDR1 as KGHDR and CDR2 as SFDVKD. CDR3 residues: CATSDLRGGYTF. CDR3 in DNA: TGTGCCACCAGTGATTTGCGGGGAGGCTACACCTTC.

V gene TRBV7-2 combines with J gene TRBJ2-5, with a tentative D call TRBD2 (6 bases). This CDR3 contains 13 residues. Trimming shortened V by 3 bases and J by 4 bases, and 9 bases separated the two germline ends. The germline CDR1 and CDR2 sequences are SGHTA and FQGNSA. CDR3: CASSFAGTETQYF. The CDR3 nucleotides are TGTGCCAGCAGCTTTGCGGGGACAGAGACCCAGTACTTC.

The V gene is TRBV27, the J gene TRBJ1-6, with TRBD1 as a possible D gene (5 bases). V was cut by 5 bases and J by 9 bases, with 17 bases left in between. Germline V gene sequence: CDR1 MNHEY, CDR2 SMNVEV (reference sequence). The CDR3 loop spans 15 amino acids. The CDR3 nucleotides are TGTGCCAGCAGTCCCACGGGGGACCCTTTTTCACCCCTCCACTTT. It translates to CASSPTGDPFSPLHF.

The chain carries TRBV5-1 and TRBJ1-1; D is unclear. This CDR3 has 16 amino acids. Trimming took off 4 bases at V and 1 base at J, with 17 bases between the two ends. Per the germline V gene, CDR1 is SGHRS and CDR2 is YFSETQ. The CDR3 reads CASSPGILSGNTEAFF. The CDR3 DNA is TGCGCCAGCAGCCCGGGTATTTTGTCGGGGAACACTGAAGCTTTCTTT.

This clone appeared a few times. The chain has TRBV21-1 and TRBJ1-2. TRBV21-1 is a known pseudogene. The CDR3 is 15 amino acids. CDR3 DNA sequence: TGTGCCAGCAGCATAGCTTCTCGGGAGAACTATGGCTACACCTTC. Translated, it gives CASSIASRENYGYTF.

The V and J genes are TRBV19 and TRBJ1-1, with a weak D call TRBD1 (5 bases). This CDR3 is 12 amino acids long. Deletions cut 7 bases from V and 2 bases from J, with 8 bases between. Germline V lookup: CDR1 LNHDA, CDR2 SQIVND (reference sequence). CDR3 coding DNA: TGTGCCAGTACTCAGGGAAACACTGAAGCTTTCTTT. This translates into CASTQGNTEAFF.

The chain employs TRBV11-2 and TRBJ2-3, with D tentatively TRBD2 (6 bases). Germline CDR1 and CDR2: SGHAT and FQNNGV. With 0 bases removed from V and 0 bases from J, the gap between germline ends came to 10 bases. CDR3 length equals 16 residues. The CDR3 region is CASSLDLGGSTDTQYF. The CDR3 nucleotides are TGTGCCAGCAGCTTAGATCTGGGGGGTAGCACAGATACGCAGTATTTT.

The chain joins TRBV12-3 or TRBV12-4 to TRBJ1-2, with unresolved D. The CDR3 totals 13 residues. The V end was cut by 3 bases, the J end by 6 bases, with 11 bases between. The CDR3 reads CASSFGGQHGYTF. The CDR3 bases are TGTGCCAGCAGTTTCGGAGGCCAGCATGGCTACACCTTC.

This chain uses TRBV15 with TRBJ2-2; the match to TRBD1 covers 8 bases. The V gene's germline CDR1 is LNHNV and CDR2 YYDKDF (reference sequence). This CDR3 region has 14 residues. V dropped 6 bases and J dropped 7; count of bases not matched to a gene: 7. The CDR3 here is CATRETGADGELFF. The DNA for the CDR3 is TGTGCCACCAGGGAGACAGGGGCGGACGGGGAGCTGTTTTTT.

V and J are TRBV4-1 and TRBJ2-7, with a tentative D call TRBD1 (5 bases). Germline CDR1 reads MGHRA; CDR2 reads YSYEKL. Trimming removed 4 bases at V and 5 bases at J, with 15 bases between. This CDR3 is built from 14 residues. CDR3 region: CASSLSAREDEQYF. CDR3 bases: TGCGCCAGCAGCCTGTCGGCCAGGGAAGACGAGCAGTACTTC.

The chain couples TRBV5-4 to TRBJ1-1; no clear D. Germline assignment: CDR1 SGHNT and CDR2 YYREEE (reference sequence). V was pared by 0 bases and J by 1 base, with 7 bases between. The CDR3 consists of 14 residues. In DNA, the CDR3 is TGTGCCAGCAGCTTGGCTGCCAGGAACACTGAAGCTTTCTTT. Protein: CASSLAARNTEAFF.

This sequence joins TRBV6-6 and TRBJ1-4; D remains ambiguous. This CDR3 comprises 13 residues. CDR1 and CDR2 from the germline V gene are MNHNY and SVGAGI (reference sequence). V was trimmed by 9 bases and J by 8 bases, leaving 16 bases between them. CDR3: CASATQTREKLFF. DNA for the CDR3: TGTGCCAGTGCGACCCAGACGCGGGAAAAACTGTTTTTT.

The chain combines TRBV4-1 with TRBJ1-2; 7 nucleotides line up with TRBD1. After removal of 0 bases from V and 4 bases from J, the junction contained 5 bases not matched to a gene. The CDR3 contains 15 residues. Germline values: CDR1 MGHRA, CDR2 YSYEKL. CDR3 in DNA: TGCGCCAGCAGCCAAGAACAGGGGAATGGCTATGGCTACACCTTC. Amino acid sequence: CASSQEQGNGYGYTF.

The chain uses TRBV5-1 and TRBJ1-6, with D perhaps matching TRBD1 (6 bases). The CDR3 runs 18 residues. With 4 bases removed from V and 0 bases from J, the gap between germline ends came to 17 bases. Germline loops: CDR1 SGHRS, CDR2 YFSETQ. The DNA of the CDR3 is TGCGCCAGCAGCCTAATTATACAGGGAAGCTCCTATAATTCACCCCTCCACTTT. It encodes CASSLIIQGSSYNSPLHF.

This clone was found a few times. The rearrangement links TRBV1 to TRBJ1-2; the table's D gene call, TRBD1, was not cross checked with the DNA. TRBV1 is termed a pseudogene. The CDR3 has 14 residues. The CDR3 DNA reads as TGCACCAGCAGCCAGACAGATTCTAACTATGGCTACACCTTC. It translates to CTSSQTDSNYGYTF.

Worth noting for this clone: Distinct nucleotide sequences in the sample also encode this CDR3. The chain recombines TRBV3-1 (or the pseudogene TRBV3-2) with TRBJ2-1; 8 nucleotides line up with TRBD2. This CDR3 region has 16 residues. J was trimmed by 1 base and V by 3 bases; bases with no gene match: 5. Germline lookup yields CDR1 LGHDT and CDR2 YNNKEL (reference sequence). CDR3 sequence: CASSHSERGSYNEQFF. Here the CDR3 DNA reads TGTGCCAGCAGCCATTCCGAGCGGGGGTCCTACAATGAGCAGTTCTTC.